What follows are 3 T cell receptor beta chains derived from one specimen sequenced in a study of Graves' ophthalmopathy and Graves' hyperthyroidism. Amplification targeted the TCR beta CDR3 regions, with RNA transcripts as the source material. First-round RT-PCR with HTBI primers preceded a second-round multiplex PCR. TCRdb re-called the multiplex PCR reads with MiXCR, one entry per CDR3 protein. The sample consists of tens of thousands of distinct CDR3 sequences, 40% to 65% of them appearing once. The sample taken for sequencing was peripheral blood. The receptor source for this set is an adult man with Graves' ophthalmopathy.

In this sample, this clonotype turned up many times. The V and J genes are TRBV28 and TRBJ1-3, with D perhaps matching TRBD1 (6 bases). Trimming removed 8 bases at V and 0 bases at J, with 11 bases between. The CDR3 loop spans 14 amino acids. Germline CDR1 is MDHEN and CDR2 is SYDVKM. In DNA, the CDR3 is TGTGCCAGCGCGCCAGGGGACTCTGGAAACACCATATATTTT. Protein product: CASAPGDSGNTIYF.

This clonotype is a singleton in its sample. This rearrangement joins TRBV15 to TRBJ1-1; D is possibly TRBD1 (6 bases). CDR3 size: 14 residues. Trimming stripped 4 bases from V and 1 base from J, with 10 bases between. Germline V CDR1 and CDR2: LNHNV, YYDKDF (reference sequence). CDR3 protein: CATSTSQGNTEAFF. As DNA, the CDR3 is TGTGCCACCAGCACCTCACAGGGGAACACTGAAGCTTTCTTT.

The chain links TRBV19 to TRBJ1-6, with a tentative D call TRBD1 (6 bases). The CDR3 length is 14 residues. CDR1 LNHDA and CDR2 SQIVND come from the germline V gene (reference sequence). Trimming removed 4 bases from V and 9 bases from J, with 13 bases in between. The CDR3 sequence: CASSSGQGSSPLHF. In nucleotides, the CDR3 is TGTGCCAGTAGTAGCGGGCAGGGGAGTTCACCCCTCCACTTT.